The 26 T cell receptor beta chains presented below share a single source sample, sequenced in a study of T-cell reconstitution after alpha-beta-depleted transplantation in children. Researchers prepared the TCRbeta library using unique molecular identifiers, the study reports. Each CDR3 protein gets one entry after TCRdb re-called the PCR reads with MiXCR. The sample holds about 610,000 distinct CDR3 sequences; 10% to 13% are singletons and the top ten take less than 5%. The specimen comprised PBMCs from the stem cell graft donor, sampled from the stem cell graft. These receptors came from a human donor who donated a stem cell graft to a child with acute myeloid leukemia.

This clonotype was recorded a few times. The chain is built from TRBV7-2 and TRBJ2-1; TRBD2 might be the D (7 bases). From germline, CDR1 is SGHTA and CDR2 FQGNSA. The CDR3 spans 14 residues. The V end was cut by 7 bases, the J end by 9 bases, with 19 bases between. The CDR3 region is CASTVEGGIGEQFF. DNA for the CDR3: TGTGCCAGCACTGTAGAGGGGGGGATCGGTGAGCAGTTCTTC. The whole variable domain, remainder taken from reference TRBV7-2 and TRBJ2-1, is GAGVSQSPSNKVTEKGKDVELRCDPISGHTALYWYRQSLGQGLEFLIYFQGNSAPDKSGLPSDRFSAERTGGSVSTLTIQRTQQEDSAVYLCASTVEGGIGEQFFGPGTRLTVL.

The sample holds a few counts of this clonotype. V and J are TRBV7-3 and TRBJ2-7; 12 nucleotides line up with TRBD2. V shed 5 bases, J shed 5 bases, and the junction held 7 bases outside the gene matches. This CDR3 is 15 amino acids long. CDR1 is SGHTA, CDR2 FQGTGA, per germline. The DNA of the CDR3 is TGTGCCAGCAGCCCCCGACTAGCGGGAGTCAACGAGCAGTACTTC. Translating gives CASSPRLAGVNEQYF.

This clonotype has more than one count but fewer than ten. The chain couples TRBV9 to TRBJ1-4; TRBD1 matches 8 bases. This CDR3 is 15 amino acids long. Germline V gene sequence: CDR1 SGDLS, CDR2 YYNGEE. Trimming cost V 3 bases and J 6 bases; bases outside gene matches: 7. The CDR3 here is CASSGQGAPDEKLFF. The CDR3 coding sequence is TGTGCCAGCAGCGGTCAGGGGGCGCCGGATGAAAAACTGTTTTTT.

This chain links TRBV20-1 with TRBJ1-1, with 7 bases lining up with TRBD1. The length of the CDR3 is 13 residues. Germline V lookup: CDR1 DFQATT, CDR2 SNEGSKA (reference sequence). The V gene end was trimmed by 5 bases and the J gene end by 4 bases; junction bases not matched to a gene: 7. This CDR3 is CSAPQGGLTEAFF. In DNA, the CDR3 is TGCAGTGCTCCTCAGGGGGGACTCACTGAAGCTTTCTTT.

This clonotype was counted many times. The chain uses TRBV27 and TRBJ2-1; 7 positions match TRBD2. Trimming cost V 0 bases and J 0 bases; bases outside gene matches: 5. Germline V gene data show CDR1 as MNHEY and CDR2 as SMNVEV (reference sequence). The CDR3 is made up of 17 amino acids. The CDR3: CASSLSLAKSSYNEQFF. CDR3 in DNA: TGTGCCAGCAGTTTATCACTAGCGAAGAGCTCCTACAATGAGCAGTTCTTC.

V is TRBV20-1 and J is TRBJ2-3; D is perhaps TRBD1 or TRBD2 (5 bases each). CDR3 size: 12 residues. Germline lookup yields CDR1 DFQATT and CDR2 SNEGSKA (reference sequence). V was cut by 4 bases and J by 11 bases, with 16 bases left in between. CDR3 DNA sequence: TGCAGTGCTACTCCGGGGCAAATAAGGCAGTATTTT. Protein product: CSATPGQIRQYF.

The sample holds many counts of this clonotype. The rearrangement joins TRBV6-2 or TRBV6-3 to TRBJ2-3; 7 nucleotides align to TRBD2. The junction had 12 bases not matched to a gene; V was cut back by 10 bases and J by 2 bases. Germline V CDR1 and CDR2: MNHEY, SVGEGT. This CDR3 is 15 amino acids long. The CDR3 DNA reads as TGTGCCACCCAGCCCCAGCGGGGTTACACAGATACGCAGTATTTT. It translates to CATQPQRGYTDTQYF.

The chain combines TRBV29-1 with TRBJ2-7; the D gene is possibly TRBD2 (7 bases). Germline CDR1 and CDR2: SQVTM and ANQGSEA. Trimming stripped 4 bases from V and 2 bases from J, with 12 bases between. This CDR3 has 13 residues. CDR3 in DNA: TGCAGCGTTGGGTCGGGGGGCCCCTACGAGCAGTACTTC. This gives the protein CSVGSGGPYEQYF.

This clonotype was seen only a few times. The genes are TRBV20-1 and TRBJ2-1, with a possible D match to TRBD2 (5 bases). The CDR3 is made up of 14 amino acids. V was cut by 1 base and J by 6 bases, with 13 bases left in between. Germline CDR1 DFQATT, CDR2 SNEGSKA (reference sequence). This chain's CDR3 is CSARVYRLSNEQFF. As DNA, the CDR3 is TGCAGTGCTAGAGTCTACCGACTAAGCAATGAGCAGTTCTTC.

This clonotype was observed at least ten times. At one end the junction does not follow the germline gene, possibly because of a read error. The DNA of the CDR3 is TGCGCCAGCAGCTTTCTAGCGGGAGCTTACAATGAGCAGTTCTTC. It translates to CASSFLAGAYNEQFF. The V gene is TRBV6-2 or TRBV6-3, the J gene TRBJ2-1, with 10 bases fitting TRBD2. The CDR3 is 15 residues long. Germline CDR1 is MNHEY and CDR2 is SVGEGT.

This clonotype has a count of ten or more. The chain joins TRBV5-1 to TRBJ1-3, with 7 bases identical to TRBD1. The junction had 13 bases not matched to a gene; V was cut back by 6 bases and J by 4 bases. This CDR3 is 16 amino acids long. Germline V lookup: CDR1 SGHRS, CDR2 YFSETQ. The CDR3 reads CASTQRAGTEGNTIYF. The CDR3 coding sequence is TGCGCCAGCACCCAAAGAGCCGGGACAGAAGGAAACACCATATATTTT.

This clonotype was observed many times. The rearrangement uses TRBV20-1 and TRBJ2-3, with D perhaps TRBD1 or TRBD2 (5 bases each). Germline CDR1 reads DFQATT; CDR2 reads SNEGSKA (reference sequence). CDR3 size: 15 residues. V gave up 4 bases and J gave up 1 base, with 15 bases separating them. The CDR3 bases are TGCAGTGCTATTCGAGGGGTGCGGGGCACAGATACGCAGTATTTT. It yields the protein CSAIRGVRGTDTQYF.

The chain links TRBV5-1 to TRBJ2-2; TRBD2 agrees at 10 bases. J gave up 5 bases and V 3 bases, and 13 bases lay outside the gene matches. Germline values: CDR1 SGHRS, CDR2 YFSETQ. The CDR3 totals 18 residues. For the CDR3, the DNA is TGCGCCAGCAGCTCGACAGCCGGGACTAGCGAGGGGACCGGGGAGCTGTTTTTT. It specifies CASSSTAGTSEGTGELFF.

This clonotype came up a few times. The chain links TRBV28 to TRBJ2-6; 8 bases are a match to TRBD1. CDR1 is MDHEN and CDR2 is SYDVKM in the germline V gene. The length of the CDR3 is 16 residues. J lost 0 bases, V lost 4 bases, and 2 bases had no gene match. CDR3 bases: TGTGCCAGCAGTTGGGACAGGCGCTCTGGGGCCAACGTCCTGACTTTC. It encodes CASSWDRRSGANVLTF.

The rearrangement uses TRBV6-2 or TRBV6-3 and TRBJ2-1; 7 nucleotides line up with TRBD1. Germline-derived CDR1 and CDR2 are MNHEY and SVGEGT. This CDR3 is built from 13 residues. J gave up 5 bases and V 4 bases, and 2 bases lay outside the gene matches. The CDR3 loop is CASSFTGDNEQFF. CDR3 in DNA: TGTGCCAGCAGTTTCACAGGGGACAATGAGCAGTTCTTC.

This clonotype has only a few counts. The rearrangement joins TRBV30 to TRBJ2-3, with TRBD2 matching over 9 bases. Germline CDR1 reads GTSNPN; CDR2 reads SVGIG (reference sequence). V gave up 5 bases and J gave up 4 bases; unmatched junction bases: 10. The CDR3 contains 15 residues. CDR3 nucleotide sequence: TGTGCCTGGGCGAGCGGGAGGCCGGGGGCAGATACGCAGTATTTT. It specifies CAWASGRPGADTQYF.

The chain has TRBV7-3 and TRBJ2-3, with 9 positions matching TRBD2. Germline V gene lookup returns CDR1 SGHTA and CDR2 FQGTGA. V gave up 2 bases and J gave up 6 bases; unmatched junction bases: 9. This CDR3 has 16 amino acids. Written as DNA, the CDR3 is TGTGCCAGCAGCTTATGGGCTAGCGGGAATGGTGATACGCAGTATTTT. Protein sequence: CASSLWASGNGDTQYF.

There are many counts of this clonotype. The chain carries TRBV7-3 and TRBJ2-2; D perhaps matches TRBD1 (5 bases). The CDR3 consists of 15 residues. The V and J ends lost 5 bases and 6 bases respectively, with 16 bases between them. The germline gives CDR1 SGHTA, CDR2 FQGTGA. The CDR3 DNA follows: TGTGCCAGCAGCCCTTATTCCCAGGGTGCCGGGGAGCTGTTTTTT. Translated, it gives CASSPYSQGAGELFF.

This clonotype has more than one count but fewer than ten. This chain connects TRBV20-1 to TRBJ1-2; D possibly corresponds to TRBD1 (6 bases). In germline, CDR1 is DFQATT, CDR2 SNEGSKA (reference sequence). There are 11 residues in the CDR3. V was trimmed by 5 bases and J by 6 bases, leaving 10 bases between them. The CDR3 DNA follows: TGCAGTGCTGTACAGGGAAATGGCTACACCTTC. This translates into CSAVQGNGYTF.

This clonotype has at least ten counts. The chain recombines TRBV12-3 or TRBV12-4 with TRBJ2-7; the match to TRBD2 covers 10 bases. This CDR3 is 12 amino acids long. V shed 6 bases and J 6 bases; nucleotides not matched to a gene: 2. This chain's CDR3 is CASSPSGSEQYF. The DNA for the CDR3 is TGTGCCAGCAGCCCTAGCGGGAGCGAGCAGTACTTC.

This chain uses TRBV24-1 with TRBJ2-1, with D maybe TRBD2 (5 bases). This CDR3 contains 15 residues. The germline V and J ends were trimmed by 3 bases and 2 bases, with 10 bases remaining between them. Germline CDR1 and CDR2: KGHDR and SFDVKD. In DNA form, the CDR3 reads TGTGCCACCAGTGATCCGCGGGTCCCCTACAATGAGCAGTTCTTC. It encodes CATSDPRVPYNEQFF.

This clonotype was seen ten or more times. This chain joins TRBV5-1 and TRBJ2-4; D is perhaps TRBD1 (5 bases). Germline V gene lookup returns CDR1 SGHRS and CDR2 YFSETQ. V was pared by 5 bases and J by 0 bases, with 15 bases between. There are 16 residues in the CDR3. The DNA of the CDR3 is TGCGCCAGCAGGCCACAGGTGACCCTAGCCAAAAACATTCAGTACTTC. It translates to CASRPQVTLAKNIQYF.

V gene TRBV30 combines with J gene TRBJ1-1, with 9 bases identical to TRBD1. The germline V gene encodes CDR1 GTSNPN and CDR2 SVGIG (reference sequence). The J segment lost 3 bases and the V segment lost 5 bases, leaving 4 bases of the junction unmatched. The CDR3 loop spans 13 amino acids. CDR3: CAWGQGRDTEAFF. The CDR3 region has the DNA TGTGCCTGGGGACAGGGGAGAGACACTGAAGCTTTCTTT.

The chain combines TRBV12-3 or TRBV12-4 with TRBJ1-2; D remains ambiguous. This CDR3 comprises 14 residues. V was shortened by 7 bases and J by 8 bases, with 20 bases between the two germline ends. The DNA for the CDR3 is TGTGCCAGCACTGCCGGACGCGCTACGGGAGGCTACACCTTC. Translated, it gives CASTAGRATGGYTF.

The chain carries TRBV20-1 and TRBJ2-5; D not resolved. CDR3 length equals 11 residues. The V gene's germline CDR1 is DFQATT and CDR2 SNEGSKA (reference sequence). V was pared by 1 base and J by 5 bases, with 5 bases between. The CDR3 sequence: CSARAHETQYF. In nucleotides, the CDR3 is TGCAGTGCTAGAGCGCACGAGACCCAGTACTTC.

This clonotype was detected ten times or more. The chain has TRBV27 and TRBJ2-5; TRBD2 matches 12 bases. CDR1 and CDR2 from the germline V gene are MNHEY and SMNVEV (reference sequence). V was pared by 5 bases and J by 7 bases, with 14 bases of the junction left unmatched. The CDR3 is 17 amino acids. Here the CDR3 reads CASSPFSSGRVGGTQYF. CDR3 coding DNA: TGTGCCAGCAGTCCTTTTTCTAGCGGGAGGGTAGGGGGGACCCAGTACTTC.